Listed below are T cell receptor beta chains from one sample, sequenced in a study of OX40 agonist ivuxolimab in advanced cancers. Generated by immunoSEQ multiplex PCR, the TCRdb table keeps only in-frame clones and is missing some. Of 85,000 to 95,000 clones listed, 91% were seen once; the top ten hold 2% to 3%. The source was CD4+ or CD8+ T cells sorted from blood, collected in a trial of the OX40 agonist ivuxolimab. The receptors stem from an adult with an advanced solid tumor such as melanoma, head and neck, liver or kidney cancer. The CDR3 runs from the conserved cysteine through the conserved F or W. Fields, in order: V gene, J gene, D gene, clone size, CDR3 DNA, CDR3 protein. A D gene is named only where the DNA matches it firmly. Clone sizes are given selectively: once, few, many, or a class where the clone is expanded.

>TRBV7-2|TRBJ1-5|TRBD1|many
TGTGCCAGCAGCGTATACAGGGGGGAGCAGCCCCAGCATTTT
CASSVYRGEQPQHF
>TRBV10-2|TRBJ1-1|TRBD1|-
TGCGCCAGCGGATCGGACAGGCTCGAAGCTTTCTTT
CASGSDRLEAFF
>TRBV28|TRBJ1-3|TRBD1|-
TGTGCCAGCATCGAAAACAGGGGAACTGGAAACACCATATATTTT
CASIENRGTGNTIYF
>TRBV7-2|TRBJ2-3|TRBD1|-
TGTGCCAGCAGCTTAGCCCTCCAGGGGGCAGGAGATACGCAGTATTTT
CASSLALQGAGDTQYF
>TRBV30|TRBJ1-1|TRBD1|-
TGTGCCTGGAGTGTACAGGGGGGGCAGAACACTGAAGCTTTCTTT
CAWSVQGGQNTEAFF
>TRBV7-8|TRBJ2-1|TRBD2|-
TGTGCCAGCAGCTTAGGTCGACCGGGACTAGCGGGATACAATGAGCAGTTCTTC
CASSLGRPGLAGYNEQFF
>TRBV18|TRBJ1-1|TRBD1|-
TGTGCCAGCAAACAAAGTGACCACAGGGGCACTGAAGCTTTCTTT
CASKQSDHRGTEAFF
>TRBV19|TRBJ2-1|TRBD2|-
TGTGCCAGTAGTATACTAGCGGAAGCTGGAAATGAGCAGTTCTTC
CASSILAEAGNEQFF
>TRBV10-1|TRBJ2-1|-|-
TGCGCCAGCAGTGAGAAAGTGACAGGGAGGTATGGTGAGCAGTTCTTC
CASSEKVTGRYGEQFF
>TRBV27|TRBJ1-4|TRBD1|-
TGTGCCAGCAAAACAGGGGGAGGGAATGAAAAACTGTTTTTT
CASKTGGGNEKLFF
>TRBV10-3|TRBJ2-5|-|-
TGTGCCATCAGTGAACAGGTACAAGAGACCCAGTACTTC
CAISEQVQETQYF
>TRBV23-1|TRBJ1-2|-|once
TGCGCCAGCAGTCACCCCAGGGCAAAGACAGAGAATCCCTGGGACTATGGCTACACCTTC
CASSHPRAKTENPWDYGYTF
>TRBV6-5|TRBJ2-1|-|once
TGTGCCAGCAGAGGGGGGGTCCCCTACAATGAGCAGTTCTTC
CASRGGVPYNEQFF
>TRBV27|TRBJ1-4|-|once
TGTGCCAGCAGACTCAGGGGTCTCGGATCGACTAATGAAAAACTGTTTTTT
CASRLRGLGSTNEKLFF
>TRBV6-6|TRBJ1-5|TRBD1|-
TGTGCCAGTAGACAGGGTAGCAATCAGCCCCAGCATTTT
CASRQGSNQPQHF
>TRBV7-7|TRBJ2-7|-|few
TGTGCTAGCAGCCCCGCGGCGACAAGCTCCTACGAGCAGTACTTC
CASSPAATSSYEQYF
>TRBV5-6|TRBJ2-2|TRBD2|-
TGTGCCAGCAGTTTGGGGCTAGCGGCCCCGAACACCGGGGAGCTGTTTTTT
CASSLGLAAPNTGELFF
>TRBV27|TRBJ1-4|-|-
TGTGCCAGCAGTCCCCAGGGTGTCAGTGAAAAACTGTTTTTT
CASSPQGVSEKLFF
>TRBV9|TRBJ2-2|-|-
TGTGCCAGCAGCGTAGGATCGGGGGAGACCGGGGAGCTGTTTTTT
CASSVGSGETGELFF
>TRBV28|TRBJ1-2|TRBD1|-
TGTGCCAGCAGCACGACGGGACAGCCGACTCATGGCTACACCTTC
CASSTTGQPTHGYTF
>TRBV19|TRBJ2-3|-|-
TGTGCCAGTAGTACCGACAGAGATCGAGTGCAGTATTTT
CASSTDRDRVQYF
>TRBV5-1|TRBJ2-7|-|-
TGCGCCAGCAGCTTGGGTACATGGCCCTCCTACGAGCAGTACTTC
CASSLGTWPSYEQYF
>TRBV28|TRBJ2-7|TRBD2|few
TGTGCCAGCGGGACTAGCGGCCCCGAGCAGTACTTC
CASGTSGPEQYF
>TRBV19|TRBJ1-5|-|-
TGTGCCAGTAGTATCACAAGCAATCAGCCCCAGCATTTT
CASSITSNQPQHF
>TRBV4-2|TRBJ2-2|-|once
TGTGCCAGCAGCCAAGAGGGGTCGGGGACCGGGGAGCTGTTTTTT
CASSQEGSGTGELFF
>TRBV19|TRBJ2-1|-|-
TGTGCCAGTAGTGGGAGCCCCCTCAATGAGCAGTTCTTC
CASSGSPLNEQFF
>TRBV18|TRBJ1-3|-|-
TGTGCCAGCTCACCAGTTTCTGAGGACTCTGGAAACACCATATATTTT
CASSPVSEDSGNTIYF
>TRBV15|TRBJ2-7|TRBD2|-
TGTGCCACCAGCAGAGACCTAGCGGGAGGGCCCCAGGGCGAGCAGTACTTC
CATSRDLAGGPQGEQYF
>TRBV10-3|TRBJ1-1|TRBD1|-
TGTGCCATCAGGGACAGGGAGAACACTGAAGCTTTCTTT
CAIRDRENTEAFF
>TRBV6-1|TRBJ2-4|-|-
TGTGCCAGCAGTGAATACGGCGCGGAAAGTCTAGCCAAAAACATTCAGTACTTC
CASSEYGAESLAKNIQYF
>TRBV4-1|TRBJ2-5|-|-
TGCGCCAGCAGCCAACAGCACTTGGGGGGCGTACAAGAGACCCAGTACTTC
CASSQQHLGGVQETQYF
>TRBV7-9|TRBJ1-1|TRBD1|-
TGTGCCAGCAGTGGGGGGACAGTGAACACTGAAGCTTTCTTT
CASSGGTVNTEAFF
>TRBV5-6|TRBJ2-3|-|-
TGTGCCAGCAGCTTGAGGGGAGTTGGAGCTATCCTTACGCAGTATTTT
CASSLRGVGAILTQYF